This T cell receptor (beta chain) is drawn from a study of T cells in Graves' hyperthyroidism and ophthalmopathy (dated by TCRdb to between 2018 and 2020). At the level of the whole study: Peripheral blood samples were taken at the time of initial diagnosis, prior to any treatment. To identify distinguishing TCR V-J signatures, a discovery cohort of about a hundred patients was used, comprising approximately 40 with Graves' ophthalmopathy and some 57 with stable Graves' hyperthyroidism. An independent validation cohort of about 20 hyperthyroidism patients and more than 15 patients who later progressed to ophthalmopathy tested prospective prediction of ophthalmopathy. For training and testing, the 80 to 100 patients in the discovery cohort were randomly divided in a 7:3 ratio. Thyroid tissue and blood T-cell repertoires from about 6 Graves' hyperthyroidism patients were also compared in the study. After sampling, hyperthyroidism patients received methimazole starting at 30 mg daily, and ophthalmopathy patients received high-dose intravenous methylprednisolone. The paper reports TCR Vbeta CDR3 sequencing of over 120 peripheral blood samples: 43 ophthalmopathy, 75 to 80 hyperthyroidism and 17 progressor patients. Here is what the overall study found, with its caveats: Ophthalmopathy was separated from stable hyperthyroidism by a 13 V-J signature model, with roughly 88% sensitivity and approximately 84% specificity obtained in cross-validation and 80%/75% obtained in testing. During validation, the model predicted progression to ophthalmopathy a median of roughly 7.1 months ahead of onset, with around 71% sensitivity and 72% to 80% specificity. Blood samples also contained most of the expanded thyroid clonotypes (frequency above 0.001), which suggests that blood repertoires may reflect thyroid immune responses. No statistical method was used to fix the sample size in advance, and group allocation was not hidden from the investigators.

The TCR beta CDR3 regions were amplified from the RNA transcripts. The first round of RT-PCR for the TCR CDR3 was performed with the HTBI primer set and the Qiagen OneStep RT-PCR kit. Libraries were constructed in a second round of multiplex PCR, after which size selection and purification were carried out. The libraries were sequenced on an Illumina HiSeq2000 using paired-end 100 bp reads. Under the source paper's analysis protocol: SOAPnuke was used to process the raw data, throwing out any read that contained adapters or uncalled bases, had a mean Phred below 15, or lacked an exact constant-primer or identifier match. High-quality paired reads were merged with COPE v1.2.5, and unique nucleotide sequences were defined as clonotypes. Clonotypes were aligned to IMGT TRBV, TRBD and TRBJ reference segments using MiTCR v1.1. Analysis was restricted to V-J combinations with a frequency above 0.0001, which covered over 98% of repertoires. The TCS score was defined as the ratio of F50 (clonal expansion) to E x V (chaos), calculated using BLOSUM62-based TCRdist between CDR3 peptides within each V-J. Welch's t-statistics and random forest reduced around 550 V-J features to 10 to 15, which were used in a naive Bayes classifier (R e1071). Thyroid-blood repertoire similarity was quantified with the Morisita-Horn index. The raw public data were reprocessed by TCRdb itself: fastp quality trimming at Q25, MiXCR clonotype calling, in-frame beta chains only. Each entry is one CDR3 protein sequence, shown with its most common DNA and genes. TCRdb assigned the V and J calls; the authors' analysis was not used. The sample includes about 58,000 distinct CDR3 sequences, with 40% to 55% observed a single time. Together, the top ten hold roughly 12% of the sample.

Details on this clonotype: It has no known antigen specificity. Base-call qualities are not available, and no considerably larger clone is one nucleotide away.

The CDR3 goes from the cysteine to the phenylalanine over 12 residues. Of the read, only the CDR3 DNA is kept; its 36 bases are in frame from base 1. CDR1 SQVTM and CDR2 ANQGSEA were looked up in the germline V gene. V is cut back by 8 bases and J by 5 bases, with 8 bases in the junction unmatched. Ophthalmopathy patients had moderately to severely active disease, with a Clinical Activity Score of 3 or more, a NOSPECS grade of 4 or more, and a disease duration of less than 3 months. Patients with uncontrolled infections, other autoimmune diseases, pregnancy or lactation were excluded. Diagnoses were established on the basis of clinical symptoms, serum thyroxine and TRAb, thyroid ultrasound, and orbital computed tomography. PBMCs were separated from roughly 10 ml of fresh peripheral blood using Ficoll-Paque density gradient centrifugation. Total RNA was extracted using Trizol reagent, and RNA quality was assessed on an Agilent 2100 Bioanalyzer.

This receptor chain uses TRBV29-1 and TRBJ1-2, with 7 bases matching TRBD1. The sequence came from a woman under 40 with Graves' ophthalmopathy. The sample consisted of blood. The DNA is TGCAGCTCAGGGGGGGGCGGATATGGCTACACCTTC. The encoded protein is CSSGGGGYGYTF.